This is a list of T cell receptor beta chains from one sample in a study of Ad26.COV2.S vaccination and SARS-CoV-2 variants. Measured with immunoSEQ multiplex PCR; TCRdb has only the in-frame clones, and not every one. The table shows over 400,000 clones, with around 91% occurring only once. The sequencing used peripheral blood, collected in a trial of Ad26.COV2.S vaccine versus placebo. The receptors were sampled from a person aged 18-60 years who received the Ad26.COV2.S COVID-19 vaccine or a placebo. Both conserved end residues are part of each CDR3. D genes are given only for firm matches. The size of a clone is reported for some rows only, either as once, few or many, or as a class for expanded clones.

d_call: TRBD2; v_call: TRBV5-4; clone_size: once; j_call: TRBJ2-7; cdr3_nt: TGTGCCAGCAGCATACGCCGTGGGACTAGCACCTACGAGCAGTACTTC; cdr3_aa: CASSIRRGTSTYEQYF
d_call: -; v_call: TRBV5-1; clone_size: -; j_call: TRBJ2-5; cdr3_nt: TGCGCCAGCAGCTTGACAGACCAAGAGACCCAGTACTTC; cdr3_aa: CASSLTDQETQYF
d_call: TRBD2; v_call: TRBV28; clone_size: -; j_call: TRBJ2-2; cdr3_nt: TGTGCCAGCAGCGGACCCCTGGGACTAGCGCCCGGGGAGCTGTTTTTT; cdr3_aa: CASSGPLGLAPGELFF
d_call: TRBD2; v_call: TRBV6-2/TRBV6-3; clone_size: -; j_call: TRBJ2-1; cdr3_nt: TGTGCCAGCAGTTACCCCGAGCGGGAGAGATTCAATGAGCAGTTCTTC; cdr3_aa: CASSYPERERFNEQFF
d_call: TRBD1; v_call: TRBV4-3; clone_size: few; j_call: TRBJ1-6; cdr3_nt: TGCGCCAGCAGCCAAGCGGGAGGAGCAGGGGGCACCAATTCACCCCTCCACTTT; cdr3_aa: CASSQAGGAGGTNSPLHF
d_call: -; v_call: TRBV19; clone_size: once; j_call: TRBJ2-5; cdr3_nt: TGTGCCAGTAGTATCAACAGGGACGCAGAGACCCAGTACTTC; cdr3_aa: CASSINRDAETQYF
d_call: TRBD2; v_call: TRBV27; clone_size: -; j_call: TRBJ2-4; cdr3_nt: TGTGCCAGCGTCAGAACGGGAGGCGGCAAAAACATTCAGTACTTC; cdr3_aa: CASVRTGGGKNIQYF
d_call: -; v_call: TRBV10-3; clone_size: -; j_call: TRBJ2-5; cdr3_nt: TGTGCCATCAGATCCGGGTATCCCCAAGAGACCCAGTACTTC; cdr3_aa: CAIRSGYPQETQYF
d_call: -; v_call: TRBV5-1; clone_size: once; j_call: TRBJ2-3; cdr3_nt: TGCGCCAGCAGCTTGGCAGGGAAATTAGATACGCAGTATTTT; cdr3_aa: CASSLAGKLDTQYF
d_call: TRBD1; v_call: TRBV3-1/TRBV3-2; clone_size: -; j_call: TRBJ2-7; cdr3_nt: TGTGCCAGCAGCCCGGATACAGGGGGCATCTACGAGCAGTACTTC; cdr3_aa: CASSPDTGGIYEQYF
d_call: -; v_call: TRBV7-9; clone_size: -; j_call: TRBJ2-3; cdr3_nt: TGTGCCAGCAGCCGCTTTTCGCGGAGCACAGATACGCAGTATTTT; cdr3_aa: CASSRFSRSTDTQYF
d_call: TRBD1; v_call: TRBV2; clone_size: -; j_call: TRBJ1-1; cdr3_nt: TGTGCCAGCAGTGAGAGGGACAGGCTGAACACTGAAGCTTTCTTT; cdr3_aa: CASSERDRLNTEAFF
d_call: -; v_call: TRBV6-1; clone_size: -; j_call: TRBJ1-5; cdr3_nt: TGTGCCAGCAGTGAGGGCCAGGGGAACAATCAGCCCCAGCATTTT; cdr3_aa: CASSEGQGNNQPQHF
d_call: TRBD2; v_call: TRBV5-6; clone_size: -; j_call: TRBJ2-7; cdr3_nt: TGTGCCAGCAGCGCTGGGACTAGCGAGTTCTACGAGCAGTACTTC; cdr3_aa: CASSAGTSEFYEQYF
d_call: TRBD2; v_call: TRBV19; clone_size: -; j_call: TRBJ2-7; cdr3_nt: TGTGCCAGTAGTAGGACTAGCGGGAACTACGAGCAGTACTTC; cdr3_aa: CASSRTSGNYEQYF
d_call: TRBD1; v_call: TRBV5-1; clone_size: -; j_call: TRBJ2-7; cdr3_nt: TGCGCCAGCAGCTTCGCGACAGGGGAGCAGTACTTC; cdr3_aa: CASSFATGEQYF
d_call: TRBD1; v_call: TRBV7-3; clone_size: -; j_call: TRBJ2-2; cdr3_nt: TGTGCCAGCAGCTCTACAGGGGGACACACCGGGGAGCTGTTTTTT; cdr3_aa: CASSSTGGHTGELFF
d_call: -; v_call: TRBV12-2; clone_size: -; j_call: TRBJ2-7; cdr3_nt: TGTGCAAGTCGCTTAGCCCTTCCTAGGACTAGCTCCTACGAGCAGTACTTC; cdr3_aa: CASRLALPRTSSYEQYF
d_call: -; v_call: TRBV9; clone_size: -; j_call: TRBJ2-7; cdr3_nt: TGTGCCAGCAGCGTAGGTCTGGCCAGTCCCTACGAGCAGTACTTC; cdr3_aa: CASSVGLASPYEQYF
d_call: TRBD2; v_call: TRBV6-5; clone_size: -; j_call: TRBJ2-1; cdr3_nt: TGTGCCAGCAGTTACTCCCCGGGACTAGCGGGAGAAGAGCAGTTCTTC; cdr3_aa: CASSYSPGLAGEEQFF
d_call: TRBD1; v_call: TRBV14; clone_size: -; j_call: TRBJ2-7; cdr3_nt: TGTGCCAGCAGACTCACAGGGGTAACCGAGCAGTACTTC; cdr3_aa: CASRLTGVTEQYF
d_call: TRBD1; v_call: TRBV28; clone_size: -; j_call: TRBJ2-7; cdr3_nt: TGTGCCAGCAGTGAACAGGGGGCTACTGGCGAGCAGTACTTC; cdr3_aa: CASSEQGATGEQYF
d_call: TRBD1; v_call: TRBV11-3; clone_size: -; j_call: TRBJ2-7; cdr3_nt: TGTGCCAGCAGCTTAGCCCGGGACAGAAATACAAACTACGAGCAGTACTTC; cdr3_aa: CASSLARDRNTNYEQYF
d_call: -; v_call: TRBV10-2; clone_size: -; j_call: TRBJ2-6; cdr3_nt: TGCGCCAGCAGAGTACAATGGGAGACTGGGGCCAACGTCCTGACTTTC; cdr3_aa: CASRVQWETGANVLTF
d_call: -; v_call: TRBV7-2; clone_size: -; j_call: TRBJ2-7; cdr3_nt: TGTGCCAGCAAAAGCGGGCCGACCTACGAGCAGTACTTC; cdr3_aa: CASKSGPTYEQYF
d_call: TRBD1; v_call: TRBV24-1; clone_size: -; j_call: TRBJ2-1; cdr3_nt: TGTGCCACCAGTGACCCAACCTTTGGGACAGTACAGTTCTTC; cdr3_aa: CATSDPTFGTVQFF
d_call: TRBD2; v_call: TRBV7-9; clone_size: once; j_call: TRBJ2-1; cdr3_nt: TGTGCCAGCAGCTTAGTAGCCGGGGGACTAGCGACCAATGAGCAGTTCTTC; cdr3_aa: CASSLVAGGLATNEQFF
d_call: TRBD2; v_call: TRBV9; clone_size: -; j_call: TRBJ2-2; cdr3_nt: TGTGCCAGCAGCGTAGGGACTAGCGGGAGCCATACCGGGGAGCTGTTTTTT; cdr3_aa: CASSVGTSGSHTGELFF
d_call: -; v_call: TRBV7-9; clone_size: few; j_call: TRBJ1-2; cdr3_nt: TGTGCCAGCAGCTTCAGTGACAGAAACTATGGCTACACCTTC; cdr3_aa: CASSFSDRNYGYTF
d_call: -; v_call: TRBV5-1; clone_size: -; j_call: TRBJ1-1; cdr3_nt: TGCGCCAGCAGCTTGGGTCAGGGTATGTACACTGAAGCTTTCTTT; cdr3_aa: CASSLGQGMYTEAFF
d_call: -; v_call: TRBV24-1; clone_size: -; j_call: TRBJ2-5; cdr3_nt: TGTGCCACCAGTGATTCGGGACGAGGGGGTGGTGAGACCCAGTACTTC; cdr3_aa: CATSDSGRGGGETQYF
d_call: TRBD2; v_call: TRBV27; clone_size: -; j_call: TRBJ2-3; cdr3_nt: TGTGCCAGCAGTATCGGGACTACCCGCACAGATACGCAGTATTTT; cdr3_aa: CASSIGTTRTDTQYF